The 22 T cell receptor beta chains listed next were all sequenced from one sample in a study of T cells in localized non-small cell lung cancer. The data were produced by immunoSEQ multiplex PCR, yet TCRdb's version contains in-frame clones alone and is incomplete. This sample has around 2,600 clones, with 35% to 55% found just once. The sequences come from lung tumor tissue, collected before any cancer treatment. The receptors stem from a woman aged 40 to 75 with stage II squamous cell lung carcinoma.

This chain joins TRBV11-3 and TRBJ2-1, with 10 bases matching TRBD2. The V and J ends lost 5 bases and 11 bases, in that order; junction bases with no gene match: 12. The CDR3 sequence is 15 residues long. Germline V gene sequence: CDR1 SGHNT, CDR2 YENEEA. CDR3 sequence (DNA): TGTGCCAGCAGCAGTACTAGCGGGGTCGCCCATCAGCAGTTCTTC. Amino acids: CASSSTSGVAHQQFF.

V is TRBV2 and J is TRBJ2-2; 8 bases align to TRBD2. Losses at the gene ends were 6 bases for V and 1 base for J; bases not matched to a gene: 7. The V gene's germline CDR1 is SNHLY and CDR2 FYNNEI. CDR3 size: 16 residues. The CDR3 spells CASRSSGSLNTGELFF. CDR3 in DNA: TGTGCCAGCAGGTCTAGCGGGTCGTTGAACACCGGGGAGCTGTTTTTT.

In this sample, this clone turned up a few times. V is TRBV6-8 and J is TRBJ2-7, with a tentative D call TRBD2 (7 bases). Germline CDR1 is MNHGY and CDR2 is SAAAGT. The CDR3 runs to 14 residues. V was cut by 7 bases and J by 6 bases, with 19 bases left in between. The DNA of the CDR3 is TGTGCCAGCACCTACAGGGCGGGAGAAGGCGAGCAGTACTTC. This gives the protein CASTYRAGEGEQYF.

The gene calls are TRBV9 and TRBJ2-2; a weak D match, TRBD1 (6 bases). V dropped 2 bases and J dropped 0 bases, with 8 bases sitting between them. The CDR3 spans 15 residues. Germline V gene sequence: CDR1 SGDLS, CDR2 YYNGEE. This CDR3 reads CASSVGASNTGELFF. CDR3 bases: TGTGCCAGCAGCGTGGGGGCCTCGAACACCGGGGAGCTGTTTTTT.

The chain links TRBV28 to TRBJ2-7, with a weak D call TRBD1 (6 bases). This CDR3 has 12 residues. V was clipped by 8 bases and J by 1 base, with 9 bases between them. The germline gives CDR1 MDHEN, CDR2 SYDVKM. CDR3 protein: CASVRGSYEQYF. In nucleotides, the CDR3 is TGTGCCAGCGTAAGGGGGTCCTACGAGCAGTACTTC.

The rearrangement links TRBV10-2 to TRBJ1-6; D is undetermined. The CDR3 is made up of 14 amino acids. The germline V gene encodes CDR1 WSHSY and CDR2 SAAADI. Trimming took off 5 bases at V and 6 bases at J, with 11 bases between the two ends. The CDR3 bases are TGCGCCAGCAGTCCTGCGGGCCTTAATTCACCCCTCCACTTT. It encodes CASSPAGLNSPLHF.

The chain uses TRBV28 and TRBJ1-1, with TRBD1 matching over 8 bases. This CDR3 spans 13 amino acids. The V and J ends lost 4 bases and 4 bases, in that order; junction bases with no gene match: 2. The germline V gene has CDR1 MDHEN and CDR2 SYDVKM. The CDR3 nucleotides read TGTGCCAGCAGTTCCACAGGGGGCACTGAAGCTTTCTTT. It specifies CASSSTGGTEAFF.

This clone has a handful of counts. J is TRBJ1-5 and V is TRBV11-3, with no clear D. Germline-derived CDR1 and CDR2 are SGHNT and YENEEA. This CDR3 is built from 16 residues. Deletions cut 5 bases from V and 6 bases from J, with 20 bases between. The CDR3: CASSPKTRTLGQPQHF. The CDR3 DNA sequence: TGTGCCAGCAGCCCAAAGACAAGGACTTTGGGTCAGCCCCAGCATTTT.

The chain combines TRBV6-8 with TRBJ1-4; D may be TRBD1 (5 bases). The CDR3 totals 14 residues. Trimming left V 7 bases short and J 8 bases short, with 17 bases between. The germline V gene has CDR1 MNHGY and CDR2 SAAAGT. CDR3 sequence (DNA): TGTGCCAGCACCGATGGGGGGGAGGAGGAAAAACTGTTTTTT. Encoded protein: CASTDGGEEEKLFF.

This chain joins TRBV28 and TRBJ1-1, with D possibly being TRBD1 (5 bases). The CDR3 spans 16 residues. Germline V gene sequence: CDR1 MDHEN, CDR2 SYDVKM. The V end was cut by 6 bases, the J end by 0 bases, with 17 bases between. CDR3 loop: CASSSPPGILNTEAFF. In DNA form, the CDR3 reads TGTGCCAGCAGCTCTCCACCAGGGATTCTGAACACTGAAGCTTTCTTT.

DNA of the CDR3: TGTGCCAGCAGCCAAGACCGCAACACTGAAGCTTTCTTT. Translated, it gives CASSQDRNTEAFF. The chain links TRBV14 to TRBJ1-1; no clear D gene. V shed 0 bases and J shed 2 bases, with 4 bases lying between them. CDR3 length: 13 residues. Germline CDR1 SGHDN, CDR2 FVKESK.

There are a few counts of this clone. V gene TRBV2 combines with J gene TRBJ2-2, with D hard to call. V shed 2 bases and J shed 3 bases, with 4 bases lying between them. The CDR3 loop spans 13 amino acids. Germline CDR1 SNHLY, CDR2 FYNNEI. The CDR3 region is CASSELYTGELFF. The CDR3 DNA sequence: TGTGCCAGCAGTGAACTGTACACCGGGGAGCTGTTTTTT.

In its sample, this clone was seen a few times. The CDR3 spells CASSRLDTGELFF. The CDR3 bases are TGTGCCAGCAGCCGCCTGGACACCGGGGAGCTGTTTTTT. This chain connects TRBV14 to TRBJ2-2; D is unclear. CDR1 SGHDN and CDR2 FVKESK come from the germline V gene. V lost 4 bases, J lost 3 bases, and 6 bases lay in between. The CDR3 spans 13 residues.

This rearrangement joins TRBV19 to TRBJ1-5, with D possibly being TRBD1 (5 bases). The CDR3 totals 16 residues. V was trimmed by 0 bases and J by 7 bases, leaving 16 bases between them. In germline, CDR1 is LNHDA, CDR2 SQIVND (reference sequence). CDR3 region: CASSIDRGEAKQPQHF. The CDR3, as DNA: TGTGCCAGTAGTATAGATCGGGGGGAGGCGAAACAGCCCCAGCATTTT.

The V and J genes are TRBV19 and TRBJ1-5; tentative D call: TRBD1 (6 bases). The CDR3 loop spans 14 amino acids. Germline CDR1 is LNHDA and CDR2 is SQIVND (reference sequence). V lost 3 bases to trimming and J lost 13 bases, with 19 bases between them. This CDR3 reads CASSMSGTPELQHF. The CDR3 bases are TGTGCCAGTAGTATGAGTGGGACACCCGAGTTGCAGCATTTT.

This rearrangement joins TRBV29-1 to TRBJ2-1, with TRBD1 as a possible D gene (6 bases). The CDR3 extends over 12 amino acids. Germline CDR1 SQVTM, CDR2 ANQGSEA. V was cut by 7 bases and J by 5 bases, with 12 bases left in between. The CDR3 spells CSAGQRNNEQFF. In DNA form, the CDR3 reads TGCAGCGCCGGACAGAGAAACAATGAGCAGTTCTTC.

In this sample, this clone turned up a few times. The V call is TRBV9, the J call TRBJ2-2; tentatively, D is TRBD2 (6 bases). The CDR3 has 15 residues. Germline loops: CDR1 SGDLS, CDR2 YYNGEE. Between the trimmed V and J ends, which lost 4 bases and 2 bases, there was a span of 12 bases. CDR3: CASSPGTLNTGELFF. The CDR3 nucleotides read TGTGCCAGCAGCCCAGGGACTCTTAACACCGGGGAGCTGTTTTTT.

This clone has a handful of counts. The chain carries TRBV18 and TRBJ2-2; 10 bases fit TRBD2. Losses at the gene ends were 3 bases for V and 6 bases for J; bases not matched to a gene: 7. The CDR3 loop spans 16 amino acids. In germline, CDR1 is KGHSH, CDR2 LQKENI. This CDR3 reads CASSPPAGGASGELFF. CDR3 in DNA: TGTGCCAGCTCACCCCCAGCGGGGGGGGCCTCCGGGGAGCTGTTTTTT.

The chain employs TRBV29-1 and TRBJ2-7, with 10 positions matching TRBD2. Germline V gene sequence: CDR1 SQVTM, CDR2 ANQGSEA. With 1 base clipped from V and 3 bases from J, the junction kept 6 bases outside the gene matches. CDR3 size: 15 residues. The CDR3 spells CSVEGTSGENYEQYF. CDR3 nucleotides: TGCAGCGTTGAAGGTACTAGCGGGGAAAACTACGAGCAGTACTTC.

This clone was counted only a few times. The gene calls are TRBV7-6 and TRBJ1-1, with D unresolved. Germline assignment: CDR1 SGHVS and CDR2 FNYEAQ. The V end lost 5 bases, the J end lost 1 base, and 23 bases lay between the germline ends. The CDR3 runs to 18 residues. CDR3 sequence reads: CASSPTGVGEGANTEAFF. The CDR3 nucleotides are TGTGCCAGCAGCCCCACGGGAGTTGGGGAGGGTGCGAACACTGAAGCTTTCTTT.

The sample holds a few counts of this clone. V gene TRBV28 combines with J gene TRBJ2-3; 9 bases agree with TRBD2. The length of the CDR3 is 14 residues. V trimming: 3 bases; J trimming: 4 bases; junction bases outside the gene matches: 2. Germline CDR1 MDHEN, CDR2 SYDVKM. This CDR3 is CASSLRGGPDTQYF. CDR3 bases: TGTGCCAGCAGTTTGCGGGGGGGCCCAGATACGCAGTATTTT. The full variable domain, in which reference TRBV28 and TRBJ2-3 provide the parts outside the CDR3, is DVKVTQSSRYLVKRTGEKVFLECVQDMDHENMFWYRQDPGLGLRLIYFSYDVKMKEKGDIPEGYSVSREKKERFSLILESASTNQTSMYLCASSLRGGPDTQYFGPGTRLTVL.

With regard to this clone: One end of the junction fails to match germline, which may point to a read error. The rearrangement uses TRBV6-8 and TRBJ2-2; D call uncertain. Germline values: CDR1 MNHGY, CDR2 SAAAGT. The CDR3 sequence is 19 residues long. In DNA, the CDR3 is TGTGCCATCAGTGGGCCCAGGCCTCCCCCCAATTCGAACACCGGGGAGCTGTTTTTT. Translated: CAISGPRPPPNSNTGELFF.